This TCR beta chain was captured by sequencing in a study of T cell repertoires in cytomegalovirus infection. The overall study: Indications came from public TCR beta signatures; they pointed to CMV infection and to a matching HLA type.

Trimming removed 5 bases at V and 1 base at J, with 12 bases between. Germline loops: CDR1 SGHTA, CDR2 FQGNSA. The CDR3 extends over 15 amino acids. Many counts were recorded for this clonotype. Its target is unknown. Findings and caveats of the study: Summed public TCR beta family frequency identified CMV carriers bearing the relevant HLA. HLA-C-restricted CMV clonotypes gave the most frequent clonotype in two of eight donors.

TCRdb independently ran MiXCR on the reads; one entry per CDR3 protein. The repertoire has 450,000 to 650,000 distinct CDR3 sequences, roughly 29% of them found once; the top ten carry roughly 13%. The sequencing sample was made of PBMCs. The rearrangement uses TRBV7-2 and TRBJ2-1; no reliable D call. This sequence was found in a human donor in good health (CMV status not recorded). Some clones in this sample may be carry-over from other donors' samples. This chain's CDR3 is CASSPDPTSYNEQFF. The CDR3 bases are TGTGCCAGCAGCCCGGACCCTACATCCTACAATGAGCAGTTCTTC.